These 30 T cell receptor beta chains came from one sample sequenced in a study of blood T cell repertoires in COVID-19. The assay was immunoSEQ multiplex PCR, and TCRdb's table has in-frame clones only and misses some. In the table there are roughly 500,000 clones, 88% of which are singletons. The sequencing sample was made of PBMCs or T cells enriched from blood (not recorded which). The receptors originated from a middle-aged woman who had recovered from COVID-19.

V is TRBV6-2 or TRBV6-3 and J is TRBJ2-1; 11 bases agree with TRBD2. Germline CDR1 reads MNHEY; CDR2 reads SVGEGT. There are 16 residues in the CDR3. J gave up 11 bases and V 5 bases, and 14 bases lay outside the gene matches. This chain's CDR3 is CASSPVEGLAAPKQFF. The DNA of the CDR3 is TGTGCCAGCAGTCCAGTAGAGGGACTAGCGGCCCCGAAGCAGTTCTTC.

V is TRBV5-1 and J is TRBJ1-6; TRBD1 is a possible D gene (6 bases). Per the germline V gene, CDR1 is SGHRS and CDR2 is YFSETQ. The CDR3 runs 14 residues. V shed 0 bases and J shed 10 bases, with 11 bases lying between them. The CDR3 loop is CASSLGEGVSPLHF. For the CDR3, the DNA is TGCGCCAGCAGCTTGGGGGAGGGGGTATCACCCCTCCACTTT.

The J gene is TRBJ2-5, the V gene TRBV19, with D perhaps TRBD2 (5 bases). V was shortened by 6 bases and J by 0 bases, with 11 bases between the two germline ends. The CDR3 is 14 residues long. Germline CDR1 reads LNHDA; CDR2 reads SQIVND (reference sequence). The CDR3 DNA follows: TGTGCCAGTAGGCGCGGACTGTACCAAGAGACCCAGTACTTC. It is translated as CASRRGLYQETQYF.

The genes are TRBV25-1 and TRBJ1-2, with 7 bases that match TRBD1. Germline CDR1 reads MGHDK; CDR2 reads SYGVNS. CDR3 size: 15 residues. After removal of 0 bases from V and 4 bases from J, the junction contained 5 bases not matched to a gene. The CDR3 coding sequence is TGTGCCAGCAGTGAATACGAGGGGGCGGGCTATGGCTACACCTTC. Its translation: CASSEYEGAGYGYTF.

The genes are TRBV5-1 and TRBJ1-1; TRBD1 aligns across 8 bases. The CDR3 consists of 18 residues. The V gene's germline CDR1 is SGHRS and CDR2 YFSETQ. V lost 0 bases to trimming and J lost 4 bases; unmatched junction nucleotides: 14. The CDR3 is CASSLARTGLSRTTEAFF. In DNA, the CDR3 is TGCGCCAGCAGCTTGGCCCGGACAGGGCTTTCCAGGACCACTGAAGCTTTCTTT.

CDR3 bases: TGTGCCAGCAGTGAAGCAGGGGGCGCATCAGATACGCAGTATTTT. Translation gives CASSEAGGASDTQYF. The chain recombines TRBV2 with TRBJ2-3; 7 bases map to TRBD1. J lost 4 bases, V lost 0 bases, and 4 bases had no gene match. Germline loops: CDR1 SNHLY, CDR2 FYNNEI. CDR3 size: 15 residues.

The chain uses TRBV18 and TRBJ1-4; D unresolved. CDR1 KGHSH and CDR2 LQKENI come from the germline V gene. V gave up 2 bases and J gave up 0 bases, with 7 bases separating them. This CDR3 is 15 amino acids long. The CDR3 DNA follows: TGTGCCAGCTCACCAAAGAGGACAACTAATGAAAAACTGTTTTTT. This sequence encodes CASSPKRTTNEKLFF.

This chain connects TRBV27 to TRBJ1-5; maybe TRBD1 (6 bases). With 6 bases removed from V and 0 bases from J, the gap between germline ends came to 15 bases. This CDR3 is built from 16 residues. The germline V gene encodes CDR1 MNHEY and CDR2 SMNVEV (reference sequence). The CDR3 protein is CASRPTGGYSNQPQHF. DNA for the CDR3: TGTGCCAGCAGGCCGACAGGCGGTTATAGCAATCAGCCCCAGCATTTT.

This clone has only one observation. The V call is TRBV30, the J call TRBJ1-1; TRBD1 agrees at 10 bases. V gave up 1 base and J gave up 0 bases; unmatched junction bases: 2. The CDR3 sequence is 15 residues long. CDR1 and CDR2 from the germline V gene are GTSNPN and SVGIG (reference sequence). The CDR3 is CAWSGQGALNTEAFF. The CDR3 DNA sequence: TGTGCCTGGAGTGGACAGGGGGCCTTGAACACTGAAGCTTTCTTT.

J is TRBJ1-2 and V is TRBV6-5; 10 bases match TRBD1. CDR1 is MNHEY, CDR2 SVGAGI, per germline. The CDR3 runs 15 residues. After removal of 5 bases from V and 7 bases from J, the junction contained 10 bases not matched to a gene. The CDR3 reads CASSNPGQGRGGYTF. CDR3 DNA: TGTGCCAGCAGTAACCCGGGACAGGGGAGAGGTGGCTACACCTTC.

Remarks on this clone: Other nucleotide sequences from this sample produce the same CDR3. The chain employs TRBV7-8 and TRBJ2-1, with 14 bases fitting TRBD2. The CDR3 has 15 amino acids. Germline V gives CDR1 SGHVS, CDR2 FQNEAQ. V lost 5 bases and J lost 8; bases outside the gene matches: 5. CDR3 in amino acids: CASSPGLAGVHEQFF. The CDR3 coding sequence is TGTGCCAGCAGCCCGGGACTAGCGGGAGTGCATGAGCAGTTCTTC.

In nucleotides, the CDR3 is TGTGCCAGCAGCTTGGCTAGCGGGATGGGTGAGCAGTTCTTC. It translates to CASSLASGMGEQFF. The chain uses TRBV5-4 and TRBJ2-1, with 9 bases aligning to TRBD2. Germline V gene sequence: CDR1 SGHNT, CDR2 YYREEE (reference sequence). V shed 0 bases and J 9 bases; nucleotides not matched to a gene: 4. This CDR3 has 14 residues.

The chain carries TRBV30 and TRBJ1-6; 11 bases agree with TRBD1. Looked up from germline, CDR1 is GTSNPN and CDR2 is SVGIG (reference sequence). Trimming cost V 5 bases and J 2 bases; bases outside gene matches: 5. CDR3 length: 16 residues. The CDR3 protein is CAWAGQGATYNSPLHF. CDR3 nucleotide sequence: TGTGCCTGGGCCGGACAGGGGGCCACCTATAATTCACCCCTCCACTTT. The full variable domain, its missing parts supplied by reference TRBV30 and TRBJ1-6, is SQTIHQWPATLVQPVGSPLSLECTVEGTSNPNLYWYRQAAGRGLQLLFYSVGIGQISSEVPQNLSASRPQDRQFILSSKKLLLSDSGFYLCAWAGQGATYNSPLHFGNGTRLTVT.

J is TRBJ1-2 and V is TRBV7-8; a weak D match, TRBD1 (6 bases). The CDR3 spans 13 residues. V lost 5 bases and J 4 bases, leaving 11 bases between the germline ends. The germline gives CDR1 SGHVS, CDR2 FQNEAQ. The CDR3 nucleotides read TGTGCCAGCAGCCCCGGACAGACCTATGGCTACACCTTC. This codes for CASSPGQTYGYTF. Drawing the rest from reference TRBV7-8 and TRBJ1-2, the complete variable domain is GAGVSQSPRYKVAKRGQDVALRCDPISGHVSLFWYQQALGQGPEFLTYFQNEAQLDKSGLPSDRFFAERPEGSVSTLKIQRTQQEDSAVYLCASSPGQTYGYTFGSGTRLTVV.

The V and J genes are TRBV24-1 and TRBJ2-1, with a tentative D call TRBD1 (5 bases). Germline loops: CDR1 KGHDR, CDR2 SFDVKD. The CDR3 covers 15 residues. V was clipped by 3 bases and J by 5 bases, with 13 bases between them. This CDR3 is CATSDSAGSHNEQFF. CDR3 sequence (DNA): TGTGCCACCAGTGATAGTGCAGGGTCCCACAATGAGCAGTTCTTC.

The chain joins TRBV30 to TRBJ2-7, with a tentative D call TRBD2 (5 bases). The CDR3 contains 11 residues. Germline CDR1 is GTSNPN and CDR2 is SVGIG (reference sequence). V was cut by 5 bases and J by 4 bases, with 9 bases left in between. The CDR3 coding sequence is TGTGCCTGGGTGGGAGTTTACGAGCAGTACTTC. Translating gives CAWVGVYEQYF.

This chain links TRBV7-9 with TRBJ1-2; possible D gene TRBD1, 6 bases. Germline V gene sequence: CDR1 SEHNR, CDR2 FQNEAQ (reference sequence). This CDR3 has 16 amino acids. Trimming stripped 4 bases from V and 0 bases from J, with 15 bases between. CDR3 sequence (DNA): TGTGCCAGCAGCTCCGGCCGGGGGGCAACTAACTATGGCTACACCTTC. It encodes CASSSGRGATNYGYTF. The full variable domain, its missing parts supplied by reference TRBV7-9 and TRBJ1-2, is DTGVSQNPRHKITKRGQNVTFRCDPISEHNRLYWYRQTLGQGPEFLTYFQNEAQLEKSRLLSDRFSAERPKGSFSTLEIQRTEQGDSAMYLCASSSGRGATNYGYTFGSGTRLTVV.

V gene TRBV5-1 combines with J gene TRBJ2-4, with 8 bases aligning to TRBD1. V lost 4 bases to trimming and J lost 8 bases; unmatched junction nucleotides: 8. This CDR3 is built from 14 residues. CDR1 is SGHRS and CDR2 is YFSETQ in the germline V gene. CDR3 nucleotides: TGCGCCAGCAGCGAACAGGGGGTGAGGGACATTCAGTACTTC. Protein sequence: CASSEQGVRDIQYF.

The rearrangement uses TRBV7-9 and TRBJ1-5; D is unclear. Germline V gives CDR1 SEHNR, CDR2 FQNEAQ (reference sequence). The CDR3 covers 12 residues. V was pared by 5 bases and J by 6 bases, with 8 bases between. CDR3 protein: CASSPEGQPQHF. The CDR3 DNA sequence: TGTGCCAGCAGCCCAGAGGGTCAGCCCCAGCATTTT. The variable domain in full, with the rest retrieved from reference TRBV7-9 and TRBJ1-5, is DTGVSQNPRHKITKRGQNVTFRCDPISEHNRLYWYRQTLGQGPEFLTYFQNEAQLEKSRLLSDRFSAERPKGSFSTLEIQRTEQGDSAMYLCASSPEGQPQHFGDGTRLSIL.

CDR3 residues: CASSPRTSIYDYGYTF. CDR3 nucleotide sequence: TGTGCCAGCAGCCCAAGGACAAGTATATATGACTATGGCTACACCTTC. J is TRBJ1-2 and V is TRBV14; possibly TRBD1 for D (5 bases). V was clipped by 4 bases and J by 3 bases, with 18 bases between them. The CDR3 is 16 amino acids. CDR1 and CDR2 from the germline V gene are SGHDN and FVKESK. The whole variable domain, filled in from reference TRBV14 and TRBJ1-2, reads EAGVTQFPSHSVIEKGQTVTLRCDPISGHDNLYWYRRVMGKEIKFLLHFVKESKQDESGMPNNRFLAERTGGTYSTLKVQPAELEDSGVYFCASSPRTSIYDYGYTFGSGTRLTVV.

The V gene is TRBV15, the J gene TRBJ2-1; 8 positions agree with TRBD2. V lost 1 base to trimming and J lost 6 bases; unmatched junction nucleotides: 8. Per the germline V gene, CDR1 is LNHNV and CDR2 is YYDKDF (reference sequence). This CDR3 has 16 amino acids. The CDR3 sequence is CATSRAGREGLNEQFF. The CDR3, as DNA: TGTGCCACCAGCAGAGCAGGACGGGAGGGCCTCAATGAGCAGTTCTTC. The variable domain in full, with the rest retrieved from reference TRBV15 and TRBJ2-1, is DAMVIQNPRYQVTQFGKPVTLSCSQTLNHNVMYWYQQKSSQAPKLLFHYYDKDFNNEADTPDNFQSRRPNTSFCFLDIRSPGLGDTAMYLCATSRAGREGLNEQFFGPGTRLTVL.

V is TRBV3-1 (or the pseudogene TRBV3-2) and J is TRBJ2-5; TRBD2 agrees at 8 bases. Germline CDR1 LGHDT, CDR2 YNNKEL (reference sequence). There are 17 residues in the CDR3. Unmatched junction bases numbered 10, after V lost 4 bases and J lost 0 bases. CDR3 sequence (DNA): TGTGCCAGCAGCCGAAAGAGAGCTAGCGGGTACCAAGAGACCCAGTACTTC. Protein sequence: CASSRKRASGYQETQYF.

The CDR3 is CASSLFGQGGGGQPQHF. The CDR3, as DNA: TGTGCCAGCAGTTTATTCGGGCAGGGAGGGGGAGGTCAGCCCCAGCATTTT. The V call is TRBV27, the J call TRBJ1-5, with a weak D call TRBD1 (6 bases). The germline gives CDR1 MNHEY, CDR2 SMNVEV (reference sequence). V lost 1 base to trimming and J lost 6 bases, with 19 bases between them. The CDR3 runs 17 residues.

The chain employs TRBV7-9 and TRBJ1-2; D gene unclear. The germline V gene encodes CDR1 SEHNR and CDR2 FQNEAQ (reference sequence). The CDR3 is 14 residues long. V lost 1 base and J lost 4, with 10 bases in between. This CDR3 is CASSLEAGVYGYTF. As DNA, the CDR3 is TGTGCCAGCAGCTTAGAAGCTGGAGTCTATGGCTACACCTTC.

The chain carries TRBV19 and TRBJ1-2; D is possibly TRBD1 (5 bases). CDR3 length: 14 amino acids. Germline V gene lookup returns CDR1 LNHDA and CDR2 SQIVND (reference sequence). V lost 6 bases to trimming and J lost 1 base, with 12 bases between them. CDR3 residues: CASRPSGGNYGYTF. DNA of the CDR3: TGTGCCAGTAGGCCCTCCGGGGGTAACTATGGCTACACCTTC.

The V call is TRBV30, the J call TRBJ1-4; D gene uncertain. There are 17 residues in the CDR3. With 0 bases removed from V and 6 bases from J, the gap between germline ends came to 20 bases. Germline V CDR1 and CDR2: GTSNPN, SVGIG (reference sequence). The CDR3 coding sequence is TGTGCCTGGAGTGTTAAAGAGGGATGGTATCAGGATGAAAAACTGTTTTTT. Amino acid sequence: CAWSVKEGWYQDEKLFF.

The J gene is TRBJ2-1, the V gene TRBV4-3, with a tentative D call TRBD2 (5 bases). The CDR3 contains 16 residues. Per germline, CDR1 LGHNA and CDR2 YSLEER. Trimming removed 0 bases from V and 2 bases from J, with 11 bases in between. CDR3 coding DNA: TGCGCCAGCAGCCAAGACGCAGCGGAGGCCTACAATGAGCAGTTCTTC. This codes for CASSQDAAEAYNEQFF.

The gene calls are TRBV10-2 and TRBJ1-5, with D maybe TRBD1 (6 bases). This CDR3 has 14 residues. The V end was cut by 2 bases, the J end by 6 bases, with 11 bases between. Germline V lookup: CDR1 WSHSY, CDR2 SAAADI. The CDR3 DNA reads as TGCGCCAGCAGTGAGGGACAGTCTACTCAGCCCCAGCATTTT. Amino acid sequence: CASSEGQSTQPQHF.

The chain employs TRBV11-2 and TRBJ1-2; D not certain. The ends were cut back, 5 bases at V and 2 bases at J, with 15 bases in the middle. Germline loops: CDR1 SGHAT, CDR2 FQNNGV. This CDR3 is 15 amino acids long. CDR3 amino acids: CASSPSQSGNYGYTF. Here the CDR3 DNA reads TGTGCCAGCAGCCCTAGCCAATCGGGAAACTATGGCTACACCTTC.

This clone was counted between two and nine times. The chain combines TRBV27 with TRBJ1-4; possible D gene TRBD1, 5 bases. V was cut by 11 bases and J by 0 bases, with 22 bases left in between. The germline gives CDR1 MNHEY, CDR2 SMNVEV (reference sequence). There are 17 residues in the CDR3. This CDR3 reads CAPAGGDTAATNEKLFF. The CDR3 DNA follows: TGTGCCCCTGCAGGAGGGGATACCGCTGCAACTAATGAAAAACTGTTTTTT.